This TCR beta chain is from a study of blood T cells in healthy people across ages. Whole-study findings and limits: Comparison with aged donors showed that long-lived donors had more naive CD4+ cells and higher diversity.

Regarding this clonotype: Its specificity is not known.

The authors ran a second PCR of roughly 6 to 12 cycles using a sample-barcoded 5' primer and a J-beta primer mix. TCRdb re-derived calls from the 5' RACE reads in MiXCR, one entry per CDR3 protein. The profile shows around 710,000 distinct CDR3 sequences, more than 40% of them singletons. Total RNA was extracted at no less than 5.5 micrograms per sample. The CDR3 runs to 16 residues. Trimming removed 1 base from V and 4 bases from J; junction bases left unmatched: 7. From germline, CDR1 is SGHTA and CDR2 FQGNSA. This TCR was sampled from a woman in her sixties in good health. The genes are TRBV7-2 and TRBJ2-1, with 7 nucleotides matching TRBD2. The sequencing input was blood. CDR3: CASSLGVGGPYNEQFF. For the CDR3, the DNA is TGTGCCAGCAGCTTAGGGGTGGGAGGGCCTTACAATGAGCAGTTCTTC. Based on the CDR3 plus reference TRBV7-2 and TRBJ2-1, the full variable domain is GAGVSQSPSNKVTEKGKDVELRCDPISGHTALYWYRQSLGQGLEFLIYFQGNSAPDKSGLPSDRFSAERTGGSVSTLTIQRTQQEDSAVYLCASSLGVGGPYNEQFFGPGTRLTVL.